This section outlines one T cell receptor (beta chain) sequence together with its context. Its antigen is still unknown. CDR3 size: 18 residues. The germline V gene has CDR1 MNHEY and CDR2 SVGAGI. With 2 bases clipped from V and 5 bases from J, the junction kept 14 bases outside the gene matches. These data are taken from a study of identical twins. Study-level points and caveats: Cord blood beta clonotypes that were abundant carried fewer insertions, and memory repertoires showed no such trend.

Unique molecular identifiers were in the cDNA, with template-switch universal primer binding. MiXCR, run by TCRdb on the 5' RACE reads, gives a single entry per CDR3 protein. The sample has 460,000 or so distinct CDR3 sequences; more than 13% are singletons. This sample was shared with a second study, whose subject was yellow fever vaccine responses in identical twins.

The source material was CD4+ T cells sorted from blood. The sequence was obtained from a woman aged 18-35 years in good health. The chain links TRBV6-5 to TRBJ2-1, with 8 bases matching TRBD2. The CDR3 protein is CASSYGGPPGGGNNEQFF. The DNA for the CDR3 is TGTGCCAGCAGTTACGGAGGGCCTCCGGGGGGGGGCAACAATGAGCAGTTCTTC.